Included here is one T cell receptor beta chain sequence, with context. The antigen remains undetermined. The entry originates in a study of beta chain features in type 1 diabetes. Study observations and caveats: All four CD4+ subsets of Type 1 diabetes patients contained TCRB CDR3s that were moderately but significantly shorter.

A sort by CD45RO/CCR7/CD25/CD127/CD95/CD27 yielded CD4+ naive, central memory, regulatory and stem cell-like memory cells. Per the germline V gene, CDR1 is LGHNA and CDR2 is YNFKEQ. The CDR3 extends over 15 amino acids. V lost 8 bases to trimming and J lost 2 bases, with 17 bases between them. Expressed TCRB transcripts were sequenced because the entire RNA isolate underwent reverse transcription. TCRdb's copy holds only in-frame clones and misses some; the assay was immunoSEQ multiplex PCR. This sample has some 200,000 clones, with 16% found just once. The clonotype originates from a man aged 25-45 years with type 1 diabetes. Sequencing was performed on naive CD4+ T cells from blood. The V gene is TRBV4-2, the J gene TRBJ2-3, with a possible D match to TRBD2 (5 bases). The CDR3 DNA reads TGTGCCAGCGCGGAGGACCCCTACAACACAGATACGCAGTATTTT. Its translation: CASAEDPYNTDTQYF.